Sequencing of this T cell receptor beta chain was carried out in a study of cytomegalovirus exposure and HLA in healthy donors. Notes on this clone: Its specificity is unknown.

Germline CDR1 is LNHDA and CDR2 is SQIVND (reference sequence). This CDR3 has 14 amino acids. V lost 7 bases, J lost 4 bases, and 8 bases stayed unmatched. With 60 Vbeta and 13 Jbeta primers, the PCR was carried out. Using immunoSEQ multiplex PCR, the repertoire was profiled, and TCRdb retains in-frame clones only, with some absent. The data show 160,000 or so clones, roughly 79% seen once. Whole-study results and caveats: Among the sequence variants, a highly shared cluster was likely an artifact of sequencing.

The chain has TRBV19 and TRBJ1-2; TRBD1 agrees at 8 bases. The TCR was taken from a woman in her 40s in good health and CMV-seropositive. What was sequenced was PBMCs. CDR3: CASMGTGLGYGYTF. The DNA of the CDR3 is TGTGCCAGTATGGGGACAGGCCTGGGCTATGGCTACACCTTC.